This TCR beta chain was identified during a study of blood T cell repertoires in COVID-19. Across the whole study: T cells, B-cell-depleted T cells, or PBMCs provided the cDNA or gDNA that served as material.

Clones were read by immunoSEQ multiplex PCR, and TCRdb kept only the in-frame ones, dropping some. The table records 310,000 or so clones, about 89% of them present only once. Per germline, CDR1 DFQATT and CDR2 SNEGSKA (reference sequence). Deletions cut 3 bases from V and 4 bases from J, with 18 bases between. This CDR3 comprises 15 residues. Recovered Cohort 3 donors showed two negative PCRs, clearance, or symptom resolution. The sample taken for sequencing was PBMCs or T cells enriched from blood (not recorded which). The receptor comes from a woman aged 40 to 50 who had recovered from COVID-19. This chain joins TRBV20-1 and TRBJ1-1; maybe TRBD1 (6 bases). CDR3 in DNA: TGCAGTGCTAGTCGGGGGGCTCCAGCGGGCACTGAAGCTTTCTTT. This translates into CSASRGAPAGTEAFF.